These 29 T cell receptor beta chains originate from one sample sequenced in a study of cytomegalovirus exposure and HLA in healthy donors. PCR involved 60 Vbeta and 13 Jbeta primers. The data were produced by immunoSEQ multiplex PCR, yet TCRdb's version contains in-frame clones alone and is incomplete. Altogether tens of thousands of clones are present, roughly three quarters being singletons, with the ten largest covering about 23%. The material sequenced was PBMCs. The receptors derive from a woman aged 50 to 60 in good health and CMV-seropositive.

The V call is TRBV30, the J call TRBJ1-1; 8 nucleotides line up with TRBD1. Trimming removed 0 bases from V and 9 bases from J; junction bases left unmatched: 6. CDR3 length equals 13 residues. In germline, CDR1 is GTSNPN, CDR2 SVGIG (reference sequence). Here the CDR3 reads CAWSVQGQGKAFF. CDR3 DNA sequence: TGTGCCTGGAGTGTACAAGGACAGGGTAAAGCTTTCTTT.

This chain connects TRBV6-1 to TRBJ1-6, with TRBD1 matching over 9 bases. Germline V gene data show CDR1 as MNHNS and CDR2 as SASEGT. The CDR3 is 19 residues long. V lost 2 bases, J lost 7 bases, and 15 bases stayed unmatched. The CDR3 reads CASSEIGQGLGTRNSPLHF. Here the CDR3 DNA reads TGTGCCAGCAGTGAAATCGGACAGGGGTTAGGTACTCGAAATTCACCCCTCCACTTT.

The chain carries TRBV18 and TRBJ1-1, with D maybe TRBD1 (5 bases). The CDR3 sequence is 13 residues long. V lost 6 bases to trimming and J lost 13 bases, with 21 bases between them. Looked up from germline, CDR1 is KGHSH and CDR2 is LQKENI. CDR3 region: CASSPAVGGEGFF. The CDR3 DNA is TGTGCCAGCTCTCCAGCGGTCGGGGGAGAGGGTTTCTTT.

This clone occurred a few times. The chain links TRBV7-3 to TRBJ1-1; D perhaps matches TRBD1 (5 bases). The germline V gene has CDR1 SGHTA and CDR2 FQGTGA. This CDR3 has 13 amino acids. Deletions cut 5 bases from V and 3 bases from J, with 10 bases between. The CDR3 DNA follows: TGTGCCAGCAGCCAGGGAAGGGACACTGAAGCTTTCTTT. This encodes CASSQGRDTEAFF.

This clone showed up just a few times. V gene TRBV6-1 combines with J gene TRBJ2-4; no firm D call. Trimming stripped 1 base from V and 7 bases from J, with 5 bases between. Germline V lookup: CDR1 MNHNS, CDR2 SASEGT. The CDR3 consists of 12 residues. The CDR3 here is CASSEGLNIQYF. The CDR3, as DNA: TGTGCCAGCAGTGAAGGACTTAACATTCAGTACTTC.

This CDR3 reads CASSRGTGDEKLFF. CDR3 coding DNA: TGTGCCAGCTCCCGCGGGACAGGGGATGAAAAACTGTTTTTT. V and J are TRBV18 and TRBJ1-4, with 10 bases identical to TRBD1. V shed 6 bases, J shed 6 bases, and the junction held 4 bases outside the gene matches. CDR3 length equals 14 residues. CDR1 KGHSH and CDR2 LQKENI come from the germline V gene.

The rearrangement links TRBV19 to TRBJ2-5; TRBD2 aligns across 8 bases. Germline values: CDR1 LNHDA, CDR2 SQIVND (reference sequence). With 0 bases clipped from V and 4 bases from J, the junction kept 4 bases outside the gene matches. This CDR3 is 15 amino acids long. CDR3 DNA: TGTGCCAGTAGTATAGAACAGCGGGGGCTAGAGACCCAGTACTTC. It codes for CASSIEQRGLETQYF.

The rearrangement uses TRBV4-1 and TRBJ1-2; D possibly corresponds to TRBD1 (6 bases). The CDR3 sequence is 15 residues long. The V and J ends lost 3 bases and 6 bases respectively, with 17 bases between them. Germline assignment: CDR1 MGHRA and CDR2 YSYEKL. The CDR3 sequence: CASSQGHSSGHGYTF. CDR3 in DNA: TGCGCCAGCAGCCAGGGACATTCATCTGGTCATGGCTACACCTTC.

The gene calls are TRBV30 and TRBJ2-1; TRBD2 agrees at 8 bases. Germline V gene data show CDR1 as GTSNPN and CDR2 as SVGIG (reference sequence). The CDR3 has 13 amino acids. With V trimmed by 0 bases and J by 9 bases, 4 bases remained unmatched. DNA for the CDR3: TGTGCCTGGAGTGTAAGGGCGGGGGGTGAGCAGTTCTTC. Its translation is CAWSVRAGGEQFF.

This chain uses TRBV11-3 with TRBJ2-6, with 12 bases fitting TRBD1. This CDR3 has 19 amino acids. J gave up 2 bases and V 1 base, and 6 bases lay outside the gene matches. In germline, CDR1 is SGHNT, CDR2 YENEEA. This chain's CDR3 is CASSLGEGTGGPGANVLTF. In nucleotides, the CDR3 is TGTGCCAGCAGCTTAGGGGAGGGGACAGGGGGCCCTGGGGCCAACGTCCTGACTTTC.

The rearrangement joins TRBV7-9 to TRBJ2-7; D ambiguous. V gave up 2 bases and J gave up 10 bases, with 12 bases separating them. There are 12 residues in the CDR3. Germline CDR1 is SEHNR and CDR2 is FQNEAQ (reference sequence). CDR3 region: CASSLNAGRQYV. The CDR3 coding sequence is TGTGCCAGCAGCTTAAACGCCGGACGACAGTACGTC.

The genes are TRBV11-2 and TRBJ1-1, with 8 positions matching TRBD1. The CDR3 is 15 amino acids. CDR1 and CDR2 (germline): SGHAT, FQNNGV. Germline trimming cut 5 bases from V and 5 bases from J; bases unmatched to any gene: 10. The CDR3 region has the DNA TGTGCCAGCAGCCCCTGGCAGGGGGCTCGGACTGAAGCTTTCTTT. Its translation is CASSPWQGARTEAFF. Based on the CDR3 plus reference TRBV11-2 and TRBJ1-1, the full variable domain is EAGVAQSPRYKIIEKRQSVAFWCNPISGHATLYWYQQILGQGPKLLIQFQNNGVVDDSQLPKDRFSAERLKGVDSTLKIQPAKLEDSAVYLCASSPWQGARTEAFFGQGTRLTVV.

The rearrangement uses TRBV4-1 and TRBJ2-2; 7 positions match TRBD2. The CDR3 covers 17 residues. The germline CDR1 and CDR2 sequences are MGHRA and YSYEKL. V trimming: 3 bases; J trimming: 2 bases; junction bases outside the gene matches: 9. The CDR3 loop reads CASSHRWGGTNTGELFF. The DNA of the CDR3 is TGCGCCAGCAGCCATCGATGGGGGGGGACCAACACCGGGGAGCTGTTTTTT.

The rearrangement joins TRBV19 to TRBJ1-1; D might be TRBD1 (6 bases). In germline, CDR1 is LNHDA, CDR2 SQIVND (reference sequence). The CDR3 extends over 13 amino acids. V gave up 3 bases and J gave up 3 bases, with 8 bases separating them. CDR3 nucleotide sequence: TGTGCCAGTAGTATGAAGGGGGACACTGAAGCTTTCTTT. Translation gives CASSMKGDTEAFF.

The chain is built from TRBV6-1 and TRBJ1-4, with TRBD1 identical over 10 bases. This CDR3 region has 15 residues. CDR1 is MNHNS, CDR2 SASEGT, per germline. Trimming at V came to 2 bases and at J to 8 bases, leaving 5 bases not matched to a gene. The CDR3 reads CASSESTGGREKLFF. The CDR3 region has the DNA TGTGCCAGCAGTGAATCGACAGGGGGCAGGGAAAAACTGTTTTTT.

V gene TRBV5-1 combines with J gene TRBJ2-7, with TRBD2 matching over 10 bases. The trim removed 0 bases at V and 8 bases at J, leaving 8 bases unmatched. The CDR3 contains 15 residues. Per germline, CDR1 SGHRS and CDR2 YFSETQ. For the CDR3, the DNA is TGCGCCAGCAGCTTGGGGATAGCGGGAGGTGGAAAGCAGTACGTC. Translating gives CASSLGIAGGGKQYV.

The chain recombines TRBV27 with TRBJ2-1, with D unresolved. The germline V gene encodes CDR1 MNHEY and CDR2 SMNVEV (reference sequence). This CDR3 comprises 12 residues. Trimming took off 8 bases at V and 1 base at J, with 6 bases between the two ends. CDR3 amino acids: CASALSYNEQFF. DNA for the CDR3: TGTGCCAGCGCACTGTCCTACAATGAGCAGTTCTTC.

CDR3 sequence: CASSQVSETQYF. The DNA of the CDR3 is TGCGCCAGCAGCCAAGTTAGCGAGACCCAGTACTTC. V is TRBV4-1 and J is TRBJ2-5, with unresolved D. There are 12 residues in the CDR3. CDR1 is MGHRA, CDR2 YSYEKL, per germline. The V and J ends lost 1 base and 5 bases respectively, with 5 bases between them.

This chain links TRBV6-1 with TRBJ2-4; D gene uncertain. Trimming pared 0 bases from V and 0 bases from J, leaving 6 bases between. The V gene's germline CDR1 is MNHNS and CDR2 SASEGT. The CDR3 contains 15 residues. The CDR3 DNA reads TGTGCCAGCAGTGAAGCGCCGGGAGCCAAAAACATTCAGTACTTC. It encodes CASSEAPGAKNIQYF.

The chain joins TRBV5-1 to TRBJ2-5, with a tentative D call TRBD1 (6 bases). The CDR3 consists of 14 residues. V lost 4 bases, J lost 2 bases, and 12 bases lay in between. CDR1 is SGHRS and CDR2 is YFSETQ in the germline V gene. DNA for the CDR3: TGCGCCAGCAGCATTGTGGACAGACAAGAGACCCAGTACTTC. Translation gives CASSIVDRQETQYF.

The chain carries TRBV19 and TRBJ1-2, with no clear D. Germline loops: CDR1 LNHDA, CDR2 SQIVND (reference sequence). V lost 1 base and J 6 bases, leaving 12 bases between the germline ends. CDR3 length: 14 residues. The CDR3 loop reads CASSIGEYWDGYTF. The CDR3, as DNA: TGTGCCAGTAGTATAGGGGAGTATTGGGATGGCTACACCTTC.

The chain combines TRBV30 with TRBJ1-5; D is possibly TRBD1 (5 bases). CDR3 length: 15 amino acids. The germline gives CDR1 GTSNPN, CDR2 SVGIG (reference sequence). The V gene lost 3 bases and the J gene lost 3 bases, with 15 bases spanning the gap. Here the CDR3 DNA reads TGTGCCTGGAGCGGTGGCGGGGCGCCCAATCAGCCCCAGCATTTT. Its translation: CAWSGGGAPNQPQHF.

The chain carries TRBV2 and TRBJ1-1; D is unclear. V was clipped by 7 bases and J by 2 bases, with 8 bases between them. The CDR3 contains 12 residues. Germline V CDR1 and CDR2: SNHLY, FYNNEI. CDR3 coding DNA: TGTGCCAGCACAACGGGTAACACTGAAGCTTTCTTT. This codes for CASTTGNTEAFF.

The genes are TRBV6-5 and TRBJ1-1; D ambiguous. The CDR3 has 13 residues. Germline V gene lookup returns CDR1 MNHEY and CDR2 SVGAGI. Trimming took off 4 bases at V and 0 bases at J, with 6 bases between the two ends. Written as DNA, the CDR3 is TGTGCCAGCAGTTGTACTATGAACACTGAAGCTTTCTTT. It codes for CASSCTMNTEAFF.

The CDR3 loop reads CASSTGLAFNEQFF. CDR3 DNA: TGTGCCAGTAGTACGGGACTGGCCTTCAATGAGCAGTTCTTC. This chain joins TRBV19 and TRBJ2-1; D may be TRBD2 (6 bases). Germline V CDR1 and CDR2: LNHDA, SQIVND (reference sequence). V was shortened by 4 bases and J by 6 bases, with 13 bases between the two germline ends. This CDR3 has 14 residues. The full variable domain, in which reference TRBV19 and TRBJ2-1 provide the parts outside the CDR3, is DGGITQSPKYLFRKEGQNVTLSCEQNLNHDAMYWYRQDPGQGLRLIYYSQIVNDFQKGDIAEGYSVSREKKESFPLTVTSAQKNPTAFYLCASSTGLAFNEQFFGPGTRLTVL.

J is TRBJ1-1 and V is TRBV10-3; possibly TRBD1 for D (6 bases). Germline values: CDR1 ENHRY, CDR2 SYGVKD. V lost 6 bases and J 1 base, leaving 12 bases between the germline ends. This CDR3 has 14 amino acids. The CDR3 region has the DNA TGTGCCATCAGGGGACAAAACGAGAACACTGAAGCTTTCTTT. It codes for CAIRGQNENTEAFF.

The sample holds one count of this clone. The chain couples TRBV5-1 to TRBJ2-2; maybe TRBD1 (5 bases). Germline-derived CDR1 and CDR2 are SGHRS and YFSETQ. The CDR3 totals 15 residues. V was cut by 2 bases and J by 3 bases, with 11 bases left in between. Written as DNA, the CDR3 is TGCGCCAGCAGCTTTGGTCAGGGCGACACCGGGGAGCTGTTTTTT. Amino acid sequence: CASSFGQGDTGELFF. The variable domain in full, completed from reference TRBV5-1 and TRBJ2-2, reads KAGVTQTPRYLIKTRGQQVTLSCSPISGHRSVSWYQQTPGQGLQFLFEYFSETQRNKGNFPGRFSGRQFSNSRSEMNVSTLELGDSALYLCASSFGQGDTGELFFGEGSRLTVL.

V is TRBV9 and J is TRBJ1-1; D ambiguous. The germline V and J ends were trimmed by 6 bases and 0 bases, with 12 bases remaining between them. CDR3 length: 14 residues. Germline CDR1 SGDLS, CDR2 YYNGEE. CDR3 in amino acids: CASMGVGMNTEAFF. The CDR3, as DNA: TGTGCCAGCATGGGTGTGGGCATGAACACTGAAGCTTTCTTT. Full variable domain (outside the CDR3, taken from reference TRBV9 and TRBJ1-1): DSGVTQTPKHLITATGQRVTLRCSPRSGDLSVYWYQQSLDQGLQFLIQYYNGEERAKGNILERFSAQQFPDLHSELNLSSLELGDSALYFCASMGVGMNTEAFFGQGTRLTVV.

This chain uses TRBV11-2 with TRBJ1-2, with 7 bases lining up with TRBD1. The CDR3 runs to 15 residues. Germline CDR1 and CDR2: SGHAT and FQNNGV. V was clipped by 5 bases and J by 4 bases; unmatched bases: 10. CDR3 sequence (DNA): TGTGCCAGCAGCCCCACCGGGACAGCCAGCTATGGCTACACCTTC. This gives the protein CASSPTGTASYGYTF.